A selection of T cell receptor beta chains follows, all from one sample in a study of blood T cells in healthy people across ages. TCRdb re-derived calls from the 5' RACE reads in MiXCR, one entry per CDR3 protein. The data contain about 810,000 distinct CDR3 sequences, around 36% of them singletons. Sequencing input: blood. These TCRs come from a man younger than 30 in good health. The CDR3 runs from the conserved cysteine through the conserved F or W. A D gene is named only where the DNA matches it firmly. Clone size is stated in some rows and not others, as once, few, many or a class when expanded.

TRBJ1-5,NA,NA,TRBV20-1,TGCAGTGCTAGAGACACGCGACTTGGCAATCAGCCCCAGCATTTT,CSARDTRLGNQPQHF
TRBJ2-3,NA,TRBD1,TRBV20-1,TGCAGTGCTTGGGACAGGGACTCAAGTCGCACAGATACGCAGTATTTT,CSAWDRDSSRTDTQYF
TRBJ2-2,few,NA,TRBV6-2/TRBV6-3,TGTGCCAGCAGTTACTCGATAGGGGACCTGCTCGGGGAGCTGTTTTTT,CASSYSIGDLLGELFF
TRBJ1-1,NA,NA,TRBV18,TGTGCCAGCTCACCCGTGGGTAGGATACCTGAAGCTTTCTTT,CASSPVGRIPEAFF
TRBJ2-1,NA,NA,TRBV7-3,TGTGCCAGCAGCTTAGAGGCAGATTGGAATGAGCAGTTCTTC,CASSLEADWNEQFF
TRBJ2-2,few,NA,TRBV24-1,TGTGCCACCAGTGATTCCCTGGGGACCTCGAACACCGGGGAGCTGTTTTTT,CATSDSLGTSNTGELFF
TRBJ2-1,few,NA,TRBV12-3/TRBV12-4,TGTGCCAGCAGTTTGAGTAGGACCCCCTTGTTAAAGAGCAATGAGCAGTTCTTC,CASSLSRTPLLKSNEQFF
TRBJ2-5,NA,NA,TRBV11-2,TGTGCCAGCAGCTTAGATCTGGGAGGGGGTTCAGAGACCCAGTACTTC,CASSLDLGGGSETQYF
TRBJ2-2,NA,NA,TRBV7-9,TGTGCCAGCAGCTTTCTGGAGCTGTTTTTT,CASSFLELFF
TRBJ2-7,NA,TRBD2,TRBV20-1,TGCAGTGCTAGAGATCTAGCTAGCGGGTACAATGAGCAGTACTTC,CSARDLASGYNEQYF
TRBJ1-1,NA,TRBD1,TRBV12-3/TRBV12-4,TGTGCCAGCAGATACTTGGGGACAGGGAAGACTGAAGCTTTCTTT,CASRYLGTGKTEAFF
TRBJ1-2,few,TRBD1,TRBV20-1,TGCAGTGGAACCGGGACAGCCTACCTCGCCTATGGCTACACCTTC,CSGTGTAYLAYGYTF
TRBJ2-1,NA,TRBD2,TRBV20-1,TGCAGTGCCCGACTCGGGGGGGGGCGAGGCAATGAGCAGTTCTTC,CSARLGGGRGNEQFF
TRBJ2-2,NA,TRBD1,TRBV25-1,TGTGCCAGCAGTGAACGGACAGGGGCCACCGGGGAGCTGTTTTTT,CASSERTGATGELFF
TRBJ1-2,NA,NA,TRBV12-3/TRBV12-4,TGTGCCAGCAGTCCCAGGACGGCCTGCGGCTACACCTTC,CASSPRTACGYTF
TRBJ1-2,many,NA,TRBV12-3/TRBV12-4,TGTGCCAGCAGTTTATCGGCGTATGGCTATGGCTACACCTTC,CASSLSAYGYGYTF
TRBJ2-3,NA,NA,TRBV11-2,TGTGCCAGCAGCCAGCCCCCCACAGATACGCAGTATTTT,CASSQPPTDTQYF
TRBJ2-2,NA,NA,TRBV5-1,TGCGCCAGCAGCCGAATCGTGGGACAAGACACCGGGGAGCTGTTTTTT,CASSRIVGQDTGELFF
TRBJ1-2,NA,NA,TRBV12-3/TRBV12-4,TGTGCCAGCAGTTTTTCTTCCGATGGCTACACCTTC,CASSFSSDGYTF
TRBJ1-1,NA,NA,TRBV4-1,TGCGCCAGCAGCCAAGGGGGGCGGGGGGAAGCAAAGAGGAACACTGAAGCTTTCTTT,CASSQGGRGEAKRNTEAFF
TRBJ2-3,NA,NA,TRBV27,TGTGCCTCCATGGTGGGCCTGGCGGGCCCTCTAGGAGATACGCAGTATTTT,CASMVGLAGPLGDTQYF
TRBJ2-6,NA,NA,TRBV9,TGTGCCAGCAGCGCAAAGGACGGGGCCAACGTCCTGACTTTC,CASSAKDGANVLTF
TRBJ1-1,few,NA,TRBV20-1,TGCAGTGCTAGTGACTACTCGGGGCAGAACACTGAAGCTTTCTTT,CSASDYSGQNTEAFF
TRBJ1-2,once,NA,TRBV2,TGTGCCAGCAGTGGTGACGACAGCAACTATGGCTACACCTTC,CASSGDDSNYGYTF
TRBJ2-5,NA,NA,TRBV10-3,TGTGCCATCAGTGAGGCTGATCAAGAGACCCAGTACTTC,CAISEADQETQYF
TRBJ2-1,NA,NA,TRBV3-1,TGTGCCAGCAGCCAAGACTCCGGTAGCGAGACCCAGTTCTTC,CASSQDSGSETQFF
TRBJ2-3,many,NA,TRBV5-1,TGCGCCAGCAGCTTGGTGACGGGACTTAGCACAGATACGCAGTATTTT,CASSLVTGLSTDTQYF
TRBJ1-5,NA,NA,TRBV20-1,TGCAGTGCTAGAGGGACAGATATGGGTCAGCCCCAGCATTTT,CSARGTDMGQPQHF
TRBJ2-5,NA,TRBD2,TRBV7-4,TGTGCCAGCAGCCAAATTACTAGCGGAGATTTCGCTTGGACCCAGTACTTC,CASSQITSGDFAWTQYF
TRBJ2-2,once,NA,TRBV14,TGTGCCAGCAGCCAGTATGAGGGGCTAAGCACCGGGGAGCTGTTTTTT,CASSQYEGLSTGELFF
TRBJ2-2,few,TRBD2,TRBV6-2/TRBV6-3,TGTGCCAGCAGTTACAGCGGGGGGGCTCGCACCGGGGAGCTGTTTTTT,CASSYSGGARTGELFF
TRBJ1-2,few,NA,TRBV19,TGTGCCAGTACTGACACCTGGGCCTACACCTTC,CASTDTWAYTF
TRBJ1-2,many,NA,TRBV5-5,TGTGCCAGCAGCTTGGCCGAGAGGAGAGGCTACACCTTC,CASSLAERRGYTF
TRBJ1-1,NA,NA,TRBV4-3,TGCGCCAGCAGCCAAGAATCCTTTGGATTCACTGAAGCTTTCTTT,CASSQESFGFTEAFF
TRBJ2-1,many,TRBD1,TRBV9,TGTGCCAGCAGCGCTGGACAGGGCAGTGAGCAGTTCTTC,CASSAGQGSEQFF
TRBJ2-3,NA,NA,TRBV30,TGTGCCTGGAGTGCGGGCTCCTCTAGCACAGATACGCAGTATTTT,CAWSAGSSSTDTQYF
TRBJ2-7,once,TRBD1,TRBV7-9,TGTGCCAGCAGCGGTGGACAGGGGCCCTACGAGCTGTACTTC,CASSGGQGPYELYF
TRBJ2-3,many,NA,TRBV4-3,TGCGCCAGCAGCCAAGTGGAATTCGACACAGATACGCAGTATTTT,CASSQVEFDTDTQYF
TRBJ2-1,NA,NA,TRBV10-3,TGTGCCATCAATAGGGCCGCGGGCAATGAGCAGTTCTTC,CAINRAAGNEQFF
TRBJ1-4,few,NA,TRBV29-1,TGCAGCGTTGACGCGGGATCCAATGAAAAACTGTTTTTT,CSVDAGSNEKLFF